The 24 T cell receptor beta chains given below trace back to one sample, sequenced in a study of cytomegalovirus exposure and HLA in healthy donors. In the PCR, 60 Vbeta and 13 Jbeta primers were used. Repertoires were generated with immunoSEQ multiplex PCR, while TCRdb's copy carries only in-frame clones and drops some. This table has more than 100,000 clones, about three quarters appearing once. The sequencing input was PBMCs. All receptors come from a woman aged 18-29 years in good health and CMV-seronegative.

This clone was recorded a few times. This sequence joins TRBV18 and TRBJ1-1; the D gene is possibly TRBD1 (5 bases). Germline V lookup: CDR1 KGHSH, CDR2 LQKENI. Trimming pared 5 bases from V and 3 bases from J, leaving 10 bases between. This CDR3 spans 13 amino acids. CDR3 loop: CASSAGGYTEAFF. DNA for the CDR3: TGTGCCAGCTCAGCTGGGGGGTACACTGAAGCTTTCTTT.

This clone was seen a few times. The chain uses TRBV5-6 and TRBJ1-2, with 10 positions matching TRBD1. Germline CDR1 and CDR2: SGHDT and YYEEEE. This CDR3 contains 14 residues. Trimming took 5 bases from V and 5 from J; bases not matched to a gene: 6. This chain's CDR3 is CASSRQGARYGYTF. The CDR3 DNA follows: TGTGCCAGCAGTCGACAGGGGGCGAGGTATGGCTACACCTTC.

Here the CDR3 reads CASSAVYNEQFF. The CDR3, as DNA: TGTGCCAGCAGCGCAGTGTACAATGAGCAGTTCTTC. The chain carries TRBV6-1 and TRBJ2-1, with D hard to call. Germline-derived CDR1 and CDR2 are MNHNS and SASEGT. This CDR3 comprises 12 residues. V was cut by 6 bases and J by 4 bases, with 7 bases left in between.

The chain has TRBV5-1 and TRBJ2-2, with 8 bases fitting TRBD1. V dropped 7 bases and J dropped 6; count of bases not matched to a gene: 14. The CDR3 sequence is 16 residues long. Germline values: CDR1 SGHRS, CDR2 YFSETQ. CDR3 DNA sequence: TGCGCCAGCCGCGGAGGCGGGACAGGAGGAGCCGGGGAGCTGTTTTTT. Its protein product is CASRGGGTGGAGELFF.

The genes are TRBV19 and TRBJ2-2; D is possibly TRBD1 (6 bases). The V gene lost 6 bases and the J gene lost 1 base, with 9 bases spanning the gap. The CDR3 loop spans 14 amino acids. Germline lookup yields CDR1 LNHDA and CDR2 SQIVND (reference sequence). DNA of the CDR3: TGTGCCAGTAGCACACAGGGGAACACCGGGGAGCTGTTTTTT. Its protein is CASSTQGNTGELFF.

The chain has TRBV5-1 and TRBJ2-7, with 7 bases that match TRBD1. Germline-derived CDR1 and CDR2 are SGHRS and YFSETQ. The CDR3 loop spans 16 amino acids. Losses at the gene ends were 4 bases for V and 0 bases for J; bases not matched to a gene: 10. CDR3 in DNA: TGCGCCAGCAGCGAGTGGATGGGACAGTCCTCCTACGAGCAGTACTTC. Translation gives CASSEWMGQSSYEQYF.

In its sample, this clone was seen a few times. The V gene is TRBV6-1, the J gene TRBJ1-1, with unresolved D. Between the trimmed V and J ends, which lost 6 bases and 5 bases, there was a span of 16 bases. Germline-derived CDR1 and CDR2 are MNHNS and SASEGT. This CDR3 contains 14 residues. The CDR3 DNA reads TGTGCCAGCAGCGATGGAGGGCCGGTGACTGAAGCTTTCTTT. Translated, it gives CASSDGGPVTEAFF.

This chain connects TRBV15 to TRBJ2-7, with D perhaps TRBD2 (5 bases). Germline V lookup: CDR1 LNHNV, CDR2 YYDKDF (reference sequence). CDR3 length: 14 residues. Trimming took off 5 bases at V and 0 bases at J, with 11 bases between the two ends. The CDR3 DNA follows: TGTGCCACCAGCGAGGGCATGAGCTCCTACGAGCAGTACTTC. Translation: CATSEGMSSYEQYF.

The rearrangement uses TRBV27 and TRBJ1-1; tentative D call: TRBD1 (6 bases). The CDR3 sequence is 15 residues long. CDR1 MNHEY and CDR2 SMNVEV come from the germline V gene (reference sequence). V was shortened by 6 bases and J by 8 bases, with 22 bases between the two germline ends. The CDR3 region is CASSPIQGWLTEAFF. CDR3 DNA: TGTGCCAGCAGCCCGATACAGGGTTGGTTGACAGAAGCTTTCTTT.

The CDR3 region is CASSFPGLLKHNEQFF. CDR3 DNA: TGTGCCAGCAGCTTTCCGGGACTGCTAAAACACAATGAGCAGTTCTTC. The chain carries TRBV7-2 and TRBJ2-1; D might be TRBD2 (6 bases). This CDR3 spans 16 amino acids. Trimming removed 3 bases at V and 5 bases at J, with 17 bases between. In germline, CDR1 is SGHTA, CDR2 FQGNSA.

V usage is TRBV7-6 and J usage is TRBJ2-5; a possible D gene is TRBD2 (5 bases). Germline-derived CDR1 and CDR2 are SGHVS and FNYEAQ. This CDR3 region has 14 residues. Trimming removed 1 base from V and 3 bases from J, with 9 bases in between. The CDR3 loop reads CASSLGTVEETQYF. The CDR3 DNA reads as TGTGCCAGCAGCTTAGGGACTGTCGAAGAGACCCAGTACTTC.

V usage is TRBV2 and J usage is TRBJ1-5, with TRBD1 matching over 8 bases. Unmatched junction bases numbered 7, after V lost 4 bases and J lost 5 bases. Per the germline V gene, CDR1 is SNHLY and CDR2 is FYNNEI. The CDR3 sequence is 15 residues long. CDR3 DNA sequence: TGTGCCAGCAGTGGGACAGGGCGCGAGGATCAGCCCCAGCATTTT. Residues: CASSGTGREDQPQHF.

The genes are TRBV5-1 and TRBJ2-3; possible D gene TRBD1, 5 bases. The ends were cut back, 0 bases at V and 2 bases at J, with 16 bases in the middle. Germline CDR1 reads SGHRS; CDR2 reads YFSETQ. The CDR3 is made up of 17 amino acids. In nucleotides, the CDR3 is TGCGCCAGCAGCTTGGGTTCTGGGGCGGAGTACACAGATACGCAGTATTTT. Protein sequence: CASSLGSGAEYTDTQYF. Together with reference TRBV5-1 and TRBJ2-3, the CDR3 gives the full variable domain: KAGVTQTPRYLIKTRGQQVTLSCSPISGHRSVSWYQQTPGQGLQFLFEYFSETQRNKGNFPGRFSGRQFSNSRSEMNVSTLELGDSALYLCASSLGSGAEYTDTQYFGPGTRLTVL.

The genes are TRBV5-1 and TRBJ1-3; no definite D call. Trimming took 4 bases from V and 0 from J, leaving 11 bases between them. The CDR3 runs to 15 residues. Germline CDR1 reads SGHRS; CDR2 reads YFSETQ. CDR3 loop: CASSPEGGSGNTIYF. Here the CDR3 DNA reads TGCGCCAGCAGCCCTGAGGGAGGCTCTGGAAACACCATATATTTT.

V gene TRBV7-9 combines with J gene TRBJ1-2, with D perhaps TRBD1 (5 bases). Germline V CDR1 and CDR2: SEHNR, FQNEAQ (reference sequence). CDR3 length: 14 amino acids. The V gene lost 0 bases and the J gene lost 9 bases, with 14 bases spanning the gap. CDR3 protein: CASSLAGTPGSYTF. The CDR3 nucleotides read TGTGCCAGCAGCTTAGCCGGGACTCCAGGGAGCTACACCTTC.

The CDR3 region has the DNA TGCAGCGTCAGTGGGACAGGGAGCATGTACGAGCAGTACTTC. It codes for CSVSGTGSMYEQYF. The chain employs TRBV29-1 and TRBJ2-7; 9 positions agree with TRBD1. Germline CDR1 and CDR2: SQVTM and ANQGSEA. V dropped 6 bases and J dropped 4; count of bases not matched to a gene: 10. The CDR3 sequence is 14 residues long.

The sample holds a few counts of this clone. The chain couples TRBV2 to TRBJ2-7; D ambiguous. CDR1 SNHLY and CDR2 FYNNEI come from the germline V gene. The CDR3 consists of 11 residues. V was pared by 7 bases and J by 7 bases, with 11 bases between. The CDR3 nucleotides read TGTGCCAGCACACCACGGGTTGAGCAGTACTTC. Encoded protein: CASTPRVEQYF.

This rearrangement joins TRBV6-5 to TRBJ1-5; no clear D gene. The germline gives CDR1 MNHEY, CDR2 SVGAGI. Trimming pared 6 bases from V and 0 bases from J, leaving 12 bases between. CDR3 length equals 15 residues. The CDR3 DNA is TGTGCCAGCAGCCGGGGTAGAGGTAGCAATCAGCCCCAGCATTTT. As protein: CASSRGRGSNQPQHF.

Only a few counts were recorded for this clone. This sequence joins TRBV18 and TRBJ1-3; 8 bases fit TRBD1. Per germline, CDR1 KGHSH and CDR2 LQKENI. This CDR3 contains 16 residues. With 0 bases clipped from V and 5 bases from J, the junction kept 6 bases outside the gene matches. CDR3 nucleotides: TGTGCCAGCTCACCACCGGCGCAGGGGGCAAGAAACACCATATATTTT. Translating gives CASSPPAQGARNTIYF.

The rearrangement uses TRBV5-4 and TRBJ1-2; 7 bases line up with TRBD1. Germline V CDR1 and CDR2: SGHNT, YYREEE (reference sequence). The CDR3 consists of 13 residues. Germline trimming cut 3 bases from V and 4 bases from J; bases unmatched to any gene: 3. The CDR3 loop reads CASSSTGPYGYTF. In DNA form, the CDR3 reads TGTGCCAGCAGCTCGACAGGGCCCTATGGCTACACCTTC.

The V gene is TRBV9, the J gene TRBJ1-2; 12 nucleotides line up with TRBD1. With 4 bases clipped from V and 8 bases from J, the junction kept 9 bases outside the gene matches. The CDR3 totals 15 residues. The V gene's germline CDR1 is SGDLS and CDR2 YYNGEE. The CDR3 region has the DNA TGTGCCAGCAGCATAGGGGGACAGGGGGCTCGGGGCTACACCTTC. The encoded protein is CASSIGGQGARGYTF.

This clone was recorded once. The rearrangement links TRBV19 to TRBJ2-2; TRBD2 matches 7 bases. This CDR3 has 17 amino acids. J was trimmed by 8 bases and V by 0 bases; bases with no gene match: 12. The germline gives CDR1 LNHDA, CDR2 SQIVND (reference sequence). The CDR3, as DNA: TGTGCCAGTAGTATAGATCTTCCTAGCGGAGGCGCTGGGGAGCTGTTTTTT. Translating it yields CASSIDLPSGGAGELFF.

The V call is TRBV7-8, the J call TRBJ2-1, with 11 bases aligning to TRBD2. Unmatched junction bases numbered 9, after V lost 7 bases and J lost 4 bases. The CDR3 has 16 residues. Germline CDR1 SGHVS, CDR2 FQNEAQ. This CDR3 is CASTFLAGGGYNEQFF. The CDR3 DNA is TGTGCCAGCACCTTTTTAGCGGGAGGGGGTTACAATGAGCAGTTCTTC.

DNA of the CDR3: TGTGCCAGCAGCTCCACTAGCGGGAGAAGGAATGAGCAGTTCTTC. Its protein product is CASSSTSGRRNEQFF. The V gene is TRBV7-9, the J gene TRBJ2-1; 11 nucleotides line up with TRBD2. The CDR3 totals 15 residues. The germline V gene has CDR1 SEHNR and CDR2 FQNEAQ (reference sequence). J gave up 7 bases and V 4 bases, and 6 bases lay outside the gene matches.